Below, 14 T cell receptor beta chains from the same sample are listed, as sequenced in a study of shared clonotypes between healthy human individuals (dated by TCRdb to the early 2020s). The library came from the immunoSEQ multiplex PCR assay. TCRdb took over this immuneACCESS table, retaining in-frame rearrangements with V and J assigned. Such tables are incomplete; in checked studies, under half of the missing clones stem from an unresolved V gene, and the remainder is unexplained. The table for this sample lists about 2 million clones; about 95% of them were counted only once. The biggest ten clones account for 0.9% to 1.5% of the sample. For the CD8 naive samples, CD45RO-negative cells were positively selected for CCR7, yielding a CD45RA+CCR7+ population from which TemRA cells were excluded. The sequenced material came from naive CD8+ T cells sorted from blood. The cell subset or site label here, explained by the study, means: CD45RA+CCR7+. The receptors stem from a young man in good health.

This chain links TRBV7-6 with TRBJ2-7; D not certain. Germline lookup yields CDR1 SGHVS and CDR2 FNYEAQ. V was clipped by 1 base and J by 2 bases, with 6 bases between them. This CDR3 is built from 13 residues. CDR3 nucleotide sequence: TGTGCCAGCAGCTTAGACGATCCCTACGAGCAGTACTTC. Its translation is CASSLDDPYEQYF.

V is TRBV6-5 and J is TRBJ1-1, with D perhaps TRBD1 (5 bases). V was clipped by 8 bases and J by 1 base, with 8 bases between them. The CDR3 is made up of 12 amino acids. Germline CDR1 reads MNHEY; CDR2 reads SVGAGI. CDR3 in amino acids: CASEGWNTEAFF. In DNA, the CDR3 is TGTGCCAGCGAGGGGTGGAACACTGAAGCTTTCTTT.

The J gene is TRBJ1-5, the V gene TRBV21-1. TRBV21-1 is an annotated pseudogene. The CDR3 contains 15 residues. CDR3 coding DNA: TGTGCCAGCAGCAAAGATACGGAGAGCAATCAGCCCCAGCATTTT. It encodes CASSKDTESNQPQHF.

This rearrangement joins TRBV5-4 to TRBJ1-5; 9 bases are a match to TRBD1. Germline CDR1 and CDR2: SGHNT and YYREEE (reference sequence). The length of the CDR3 is 13 residues. J gave up 7 bases and V 10 bases, and 9 bases lay outside the gene matches. The CDR3 bases are TGTGCCGGGTCAACAGGGGGCGGACAGCCCCAGCATTTT. It codes for CAGSTGGGQPQHF.

V usage is TRBV5-4 and J usage is TRBJ1-2; 7 bases are shared with TRBD1. After removal of 5 bases from V and 5 bases from J, the junction contained 12 bases not matched to a gene. CDR1 SGHNT and CDR2 YYREEE come from the germline V gene (reference sequence). The CDR3 sequence is 15 residues long. CDR3 DNA: TGTGCCAGCAGTCCCACCGGGACAGTAAAGTATGGCTACACCTTC. This sequence encodes CASSPTGTVKYGYTF.

The chain employs TRBV7-6 and TRBJ1-1, with D unclear. This CDR3 is 15 amino acids long. The germline V gene encodes CDR1 SGHVS and CDR2 FNYEAQ. Trimming took off 7 bases at V and 1 base at J, with 16 bases between the two ends. CDR3 region: CASIAYADGNTEAFF. As DNA, the CDR3 is TGTGCCAGCATTGCTTACGCCGACGGGAACACTGAAGCTTTCTTT.

This chain joins TRBV21-1 and TRBJ2-3; the table's D call TRBD2 went unverified against the DNA. TRBV21-1 is deemed a pseudogene. The length of the CDR3 is 15 residues. CDR3 DNA sequence: TGTGACGGAAAGCAGGTGCGGGGGGGCACAGATACGCAGTATTTT. As protein: CDGKQVRGGTDTQYF.

This chain links TRBV7-6 with TRBJ1-1, with 8 positions matching TRBD1. Germline CDR1 is SGHVS and CDR2 is FNYEAQ. The CDR3 sequence is 15 residues long. Losses at the gene ends were 5 bases for V and 6 bases for J; bases not matched to a gene: 11. The CDR3 DNA reads as TGTGCCAGCAGCCATTCGGGACAGGAGTATGCTGAAGCTTTCTTT. Translating it yields CASSHSGQEYAEAFF.

The chain couples TRBV11-2 to TRBJ2-7, with TRBD2 matching over 7 bases. The CDR3 is 15 amino acids. Trimming cost V 3 bases and J 2 bases; bases outside gene matches: 7. Germline CDR1 SGHAT, CDR2 FQNNGV. CDR3 bases: TGTGCCAGCAGCTTTGGCCGGGGAGGGGCCTACGAGCAGTACTTC. It yields the protein CASSFGRGGAYEQYF.

This clone was counted between two and nine times. The chain joins TRBV11-2 to TRBJ1-5, with D hard to call. CDR1 is SGHAT, CDR2 FQNNGV, per germline. The CDR3 runs to 12 residues. V was clipped by 1 base and J by 7 bases, with 5 bases between them. The CDR3 loop reads CASSLGAQPQHF. The DNA of the CDR3 is TGTGCCAGCAGCTTAGGGGCCCAGCCCCAGCATTTT.

V is TRBV19 and J is TRBJ2-6; no clear D. Germline CDR1 is LNHDA and CDR2 is SQIVND (reference sequence). V was clipped by 2 bases and J by 0 bases, with 14 bases between them. CDR3 length: 18 residues. The CDR3 DNA is TGTGCCAGTAGTATACCCAGTCTGATCAACTCTGGGGCCAACGTCCTGACTTTC. Amino acids: CASSIPSLINSGANVLTF.

The chain uses TRBV7-9 and TRBJ1-1, with TRBD1 identical over 7 bases. Germline CDR1 is SEHNR and CDR2 is FQNEAQ (reference sequence). The CDR3 covers 17 residues. V was pared by 0 bases and J by 0 bases, with 7 bases of the junction left unmatched. In DNA, the CDR3 is TGTGCCAGCAGCTTAGCAGGGCAGGGGGAGCTGAACACTGAAGCTTTCTTT. Encoded protein: CASSLAGQGELNTEAFF. The whole variable domain, remainder taken from reference TRBV7-9 and TRBJ1-1, is DTGVSQNPRHKITKRGQNVTFRCDPISEHNRLYWYRQTLGQGPEFLTYFQNEAQLEKSRLLSDRFSAERPKGSFSTLEIQRTEQGDSAMYLCASSLAGQGELNTEAFFGQGTRLTVV.

The chain carries TRBV6-1 and TRBJ1-5, with D perhaps TRBD1 (5 bases). This CDR3 has 13 amino acids. Germline loops: CDR1 MNHNS, CDR2 SASEGT. V was trimmed by 3 bases and J by 5 bases, leaving 8 bases between them. The CDR3 sequence: CASSDRDDQPQHF. The CDR3 DNA sequence: TGTGCCAGCAGTGACAGGGATGATCAGCCCCAGCATTTT.

The rearrangement uses TRBV9 and TRBJ1-1; 8 positions agree with TRBD1. The length of the CDR3 is 13 residues. V gave up 3 bases and J gave up 7 bases; unmatched junction bases: 5. The V gene's germline CDR1 is SGDLS and CDR2 YYNGEE. CDR3: CASSDSTGGEAFF. DNA for the CDR3: TGTGCCAGCAGCGACAGCACAGGGGGTGAAGCTTTCTTT.